This entry concerns a single TCR beta chain. This clone was detected once. It lacks a known antigen. Per-base qualities were not stored, and no clone one base away is much larger. The data belong to a study of control samples from healthy donors and cancer patients (TCRdb year 2020). The cysteine opens and the phenylalanine closes a CDR3 of 16 amino acids. Of the read, only the CDR3 DNA is kept; its 48 bases are in frame from base 1. The germline V gene specifies MDHEN as CDR1 and SYDVKM as CDR2. Compared with germline, V lacks 3 bases and J lacks 4 bases; bases without a gene match: 11. Libraries came from the immunoSEQ multiplex PCR assay. This immuneACCESS table, as held by TCRdb, lists in-frame sequences with V and J called but not all clones. Of the missing ones, under half trace to an unresolved V gene in checked studies; the others have no known cause. The sample yields roughly 160,000 clones; around 88% were counted once. 4.9% of the sample rests with the top ten.

What was sequenced was blood. The chain is encoded by TRBV28 joined to TRBJ1-1, and TRBD1 aligns with 7 junction nucleotides. This clonotype was obtained from a woman aged 25 to 39 in good health. The nucleotide sequence reads TGTGCCAGCAGTTTCCCCCTAACAGGGGCGGGCACTGAAGCTTTCTTT. This sequence encodes CASSFPLTGAGTEAFF.